Listed below are T cell receptor beta chains from one sample, sequenced in a study of patients and donors after allogeneic stem cell transplantation. A single record per CDR3 protein comes from TCRdb applying MiXCR to the RT-PCR reads. The table has approximately 200,000 distinct CDR3 sequences, 41% seen once. Sequences were obtained from blood, either unsorted or a sorted T cell fraction (not recorded which). The receptors shown here come from a human donor who was either an allogeneic HSCT recipient or a stem cell or donor lymphocyte infusion donor (not recorded which). It is not recorded whose cells these are; they may come from a transplant donor. CDR3s include the opening cysteine and the closing phenylalanine or tryptophan. D genes are given only for firm matches. Size is omitted from some rows. Given values are once, few, many or a class for expanded clones.

clone_size j_call d_call v_call cdr3_aa cdr3_nt
few TRBJ2-1 TRBD2 TRBV9 CASSVAVRLAGLGEQFF TGTGCCAGCAGCGTAGCAGTTCGACTAGCGGGTCTAGGAGAGCAGTTCTTC
few TRBJ1-2 - TRBV20-1 CSARHRVDGYTF TGCAGTGCTAGGCACAGGGTAGATGGCTACACCTTC
few TRBJ1-2 - TRBV12-3/TRBV12-4 CASSLSTIYGYTF TGTGCCAGCAGTCTCAGTACTATCTATGGCTACACCTTC
- TRBJ2-1 TRBD2 TRBV6-5 CASSLGRSSYNEQFF TGTGCCAGCAGTCTCGGGAGGAGCTCCTACAATGAGCAGTTCTTC
- TRBJ2-3 - TRBV4-3 CASSQDQRPDTQYF TGCGCCAGCAGCCAAGATCAACGACCAGATACGCAGTATTTT
- TRBJ2-5 TRBD2 TRBV12-3/TRBV12-4 CASSLATGLAGQETQYF TGTGCCAGCAGTTTAGCGACGGGACTAGCGGGGCAAGAGACCCAGTACTTC
few TRBJ1-1 TRBD1 TRBV5-1 CASSDQSRGDTEAFF TGCGCCAGCAGCGACCAAAGCAGGGGGGACACTGAAGCTTTCTTT
few TRBJ1-2 TRBD1 TRBV7-8 CASSNNRGGGYTF TGTGCCAGCAGCAACAACAGGGGCGGCGGCTACACCTTC
- TRBJ2-1 TRBD2 TRBV5-8 CASSFGLVSNEQFF TGTGCCAGCAGCTTCGGACTAGTGAGCAATGAGCAGTTCTTC
few TRBJ2-7 - TRBV29-1 CSVGGSDPPYEQYF TGCAGCGTTGGTGGTAGCGACCCCCCCTACGAGCAGTACTTC
- TRBJ1-2 - TRBV4-1 CASSRVGGETNYGYTF TGCGCCAGCAGCCGCGTGGGGGGCGAAACTAACTATGGCTACACCTTC
few TRBJ1-5 - TRBV7-2 CASSPRPDSNQPQHF TGTGCCAGCAGCCCCCGGCCAGATAGCAATCAGCCCCAGCATTTT
once TRBJ2-3 - TRBV4-3 CASSQEFTDTQYF TGCGCCAGCAGCCAAGAATTTACCGATACGCAGTATTTT
few TRBJ1-2 TRBD1 TRBV20-1 CSARDQGRQGRTFF TGCAGTGCTAGAGACCAAGGACGACAGGGCCGTACCTTCTTC
few TRBJ1-1 TRBD1 TRBV5-1 CASSPTGAYRGAFF TGCGCCAGCAGCCCGACAGGGGCCTATAGAGGCGCTTTCTTT
few TRBJ1-5 - TRBV7-2 CASSLFSGQIYSNQPQHF TGTGCCAGCAGCTTATTTAGTGGGCAGATATATAGCAATCAGCCCCAGCATTTT
few TRBJ1-3 - TRBV12-3/TRBV12-4 CASSDRRANHYLNTIYF TGTGCCAGCTCCGACCGGCGCGCAAACCATTATTTAAACACCATATATTTT
- TRBJ1-4 - TRBV5-5 CASSLPEVGATNEKLFF TGTGCCAGCAGCTTACCCGAAGTTGGCGCAACTAATGAAAAACTGTTTTTT
- TRBJ2-2 - TRBV6-5 CASSFDRINTGELFF TGTGCCAGCAGTTTTGACAGGATTAACACCGGGGAGCTGTTTTTT
few TRBJ2-5 - TRBV29-1 CSVGQGGSETQYF TGCAGCGTCGGACAGGGCGGGAGCGAGACCCAGTACTTC
few TRBJ1-1 - TRBV7-8 CASSLARGGGLNTEAFF TGTGCCAGCAGCTTAGCGCGGGGCGGCGGCTTGAACACTGAAGCTTTCTTT
- TRBJ2-1 - TRBV6-5 CASSLQGVNEQFF TGTGCCAGCAGCCTTCAAGGGGTAAATGAGCAGTTCTTC
- TRBJ1-5 - TRBV6-2/TRBV6-3 CASNRMVTGGNQPQHF TGTGCCAGCAACAGAATGGTGACGGGCGGCAATCAGCCCCAGCATTTT
few TRBJ1-2 - TRBV2 CASPPHYGYTF TGTGCCAGCCCGCCCCACTATGGCTACACCTTC
- TRBJ1-2 - TRBV18 CASSPETAPYYGYTF TGTGCCAGCTCACCGGAGACAGCCCCCTACTATGGCTACACCTTC
few TRBJ1-3 TRBD1 TRBV12-3/TRBV12-4 CASSPRTGIFSGNTIYF TGTGCCAGCAGTCCTCGGACAGGGATCTTCTCTGGAAACACCATATATTTT
- TRBJ2-1 TRBD1 TRBV5-1 CASRAAGTDAYNEQFF TGCGCCAGCAGGGCCGCCGGGACAGATGCCTACAATGAGCAGTTCTTC
- TRBJ2-1 - TRBV9 CASSLMRNPTPGNEQFF TGTGCCAGCAGCCTTATGAGGAATCCCACTCCGGGCAATGAGCAGTTCTTC
many TRBJ1-5 - TRBV7-8 CASSLGWGASNQPQHF TGTGCCAGCAGCTTAGGGTGGGGGGCAAGCAATCAGCCCCAGCATTTT
few TRBJ1-6 - TRBV6-5 CASREQGGVSPLHF TGTGCCAGCAGGGAACAGGGTGGTGTTTCACCCCTCCACTTT
- TRBJ1-1 - TRBV9 CASSVVLNTEAFF TGTGCCAGCAGCGTAGTGCTGAACACTGAAGCTTTCTTT
- TRBJ2-5 - TRBV4-3 CASSHYPKETQYF TGCGCCAGCAGCCATTACCCCAAAGAGACCCAGTACTTC
few TRBJ2-7 - TRBV28 CASSLQGGNPYEQYF TGTGCCAGCAGTCTCCAGGGGGGGAATCCCTACGAGCAGTACTTC
- TRBJ1-1 TRBD1 TRBV12-3/TRBV12-4 CASRGGSQEAFF TGTGCCAGCAGAGGGGGCAGTCAAGAAGCTTTCTTT
- TRBJ1-1 - TRBV4-3 CASSQDTRGGRSEAFF TGCGCCAGCAGCCAAGATACTCGGGGGGGAAGGTCTGAAGCTTTCTTT
- TRBJ2-1 - TRBV15 CATSGLGTETYNEQFF TGTGCCACCAGCGGGCTGGGGACGGAGACTTACAATGAGCAGTTCTTC
few TRBJ1-2 TRBD1 TRBV6-1 CASSEEGTGTYGYTF TGTGCCAGCAGTGAAGAGGGGACAGGGACCTATGGCTACACCTTC
few TRBJ1-2 - TRBV12-3/TRBV12-4 CASSLVRGDYGYTF TGTGCCAGCAGTTTAGTGCGGGGCGACTATGGCTACACCTTC
- TRBJ2-1 TRBD2 TRBV9 CASSVDGGRWNEQFF TGTGCCAGCAGCGTAGACGGGGGGAGATGGAATGAGCAGTTCTTC
few TRBJ1-2 - TRBV16 CASTKPYGGPPNYGYTF TGTGCCAGCACCAAACCGTACGGAGGCCCCCCTAACTATGGCTACACCTTC
- TRBJ1-2 TRBD1 TRBV14 CASSRSGTGRKGNYGYTF TGTGCCAGCAGCCGGTCTGGGACAGGGAGGAAGGGCAACTATGGCTACACCTTC
few TRBJ2-7 - TRBV10-3 CAISPRLDSYEQYF TGTGCCATCAGTCCAAGACTGGATTCCTACGAGCAGTACTTC
few TRBJ1-5 - TRBV27 CASSSLRDARGGQPQHF TGTGCCAGCAGTTCTCTGAGGGACGCGCGGGGAGGACAGCCCCAGCATTTT
- TRBJ1-1 TRBD1 TRBV10-3 CAISFPGQGTNTEAFF TGTGCCATCAGCTTCCCGGGACAGGGTACGAACACTGAAGCTTTCTTT
- TRBJ2-1 - TRBV2 CASSMTGTLGNEQFF TGTGCCAGCAGTATGACCGGGACTTTAGGGAATGAGCAGTTCTTC
- TRBJ2-2 - TRBV12-3/TRBV12-4 CASSLARGGTGELFF TGTGCCAGCAGTTTAGCCAGGGGCGGCACCGGGGAGCTGTTTTTT
- TRBJ2-1 TRBD1 TRBV12-3/TRBV12-4 CASSPSGTGFYNEQFF TGTGCCAGCAGCCCTTCCGGGACAGGGTTCTACAATGAGCAGTTCTTC
- TRBJ2-1 - TRBV29-1 CSVESGYNEQFF TGCAGCGTCGAAAGCGGATACAATGAGCAGTTCTTC
once TRBJ1-5 TRBD1 TRBV15 CATSRDGQGAGQPQHF TGTGCCACCAGCAGAGACGGACAGGGGGCAGGACAGCCCCAGCATTTT
- TRBJ2-5 - TRBV5-1 CASSVFSQETQYF TGCGCCAGCAGCGTATTCAGCCAAGAGACCCAGTACTTC